This TCR beta chain was observed in a study of CD8+ T cells in alopecia areata. Findings and limits, study-wide: It was observed that many expanded lesional clones persisted in scalp and blood during tofacitinib. Affected lesional scalp, above all in alopecia totalis/universalis, was more clonal than normal scalp.

Noted treatment: oral pan-JAK inhibitor, 5-10 mg twice daily. Both CD4+ and CD8+ T cells were separated by sorting PBMCs. Comment on this clone: Its antigen remains unknown.

The CDR3 runs to 16 residues. The V gene end was trimmed by 1 base and the J gene end by 5 bases; junction bases not matched to a gene: 10. Germline V CDR1 and CDR2: GTSNPN, SVGIG (reference sequence). RNA extraction was followed by reverse transcription into cDNA, which acted as the sequencing template. Libraries were prepared by immunoSEQ multiplex PCR; TCRdb keeps only in-frame clonotypes and omits some of them. The data contain roughly 180,000 clones, 50% to 60% of them singletons. This chain uses TRBV30 with TRBJ2-3; 9 nucleotides match TRBD1. The clonotype originates from a human donor with alopecia areata. The sample consisted of CD4+ T cells sorted from blood, taken at week 4, from a patient treated with tofacitinib. DNA of the CDR3: TGTGCCTGGAGTGCACAGGGGGCTTTAACACTAGATACGCAGTATTTT. Translating gives CAWSAQGALTLDTQYF.